These 5 T cell receptor beta chains originate from one sample sequenced in a study of T-cell memory formation after mild COVID-19. TCRdb reprocessed the 5' RACE reads via MiXCR and lists one record per CDR3 protein. The table shows fewer than 400,000 distinct CDR3 sequences, with 16% occurring only once. The sequenced material came from PBMCs or a T cell subset sorted from them (not recorded which). The receptor source for this set is a man aged 18 to 30 who had mild COVID-19 (a few samples of this study predate the infection). Cell type and time point are not known.

The chain combines TRBV10-3 with TRBJ2-3; a possible D gene is TRBD2 (5 bases). The CDR3 length is 13 residues. The V and J ends lost 10 bases and 0 bases respectively, with 11 bases between them. The germline gives CDR1 ENHRY, CDR2 SYGVKD. This CDR3 is CATLAYSTDTQYF. The CDR3 coding sequence is TGTGCCACGCTAGCATATAGCACAGATACGCAGTATTTT.

The chain is built from TRBV12-3 or TRBV12-4 and TRBJ1-2; TRBD1 matches 8 bases. The CDR3 totals 13 residues. V trimming: 6 bases; J trimming: 6 bases; junction bases outside the gene matches: 6. CDR3 sequence reads: CASRTGTGDGYTF. In DNA, the CDR3 is TGTGCCAGCAGGACCGGGACAGGCGATGGCTACACCTTC.

This clonotype has only a few counts. The chain couples TRBV20-1 to TRBJ2-2; no clear D gene. This CDR3 is 15 amino acids long. The germline CDR1 and CDR2 sequences are DFQATT and SNEGSKA (reference sequence). Trimming removed 4 bases at V and 1 base at J, with 13 bases between. CDR3 bases: TGCAGTGCTAAGCCGACCCAAGGGAACACCGGGGAGCTGTTTTTT. It codes for CSAKPTQGNTGELFF.

The chain recombines TRBV27 with TRBJ1-4; D might be TRBD1 (5 bases). Germline values: CDR1 MNHEY, CDR2 SMNVEV (reference sequence). Trimming took off 7 bases at V and 8 bases at J, with 14 bases between the two ends. The CDR3 runs 13 residues. The CDR3 reads CASTAGGREKLFF. The DNA for the CDR3 is TGTGCCAGCACCGCCGGGGGACGGGAAAAACTGTTTTTT.

The chain joins TRBV7-8 to TRBJ1-5; D unresolved. V was clipped by 3 bases and J by 6 bases, with 6 bases between them. This CDR3 comprises 12 residues. CDR1 and CDR2 from the germline V gene are SGHVS and FQNEAQ. The CDR3: CASSFTAQPQHF. The DNA for the CDR3 is TGTGCCAGCAGCTTTACAGCTCAGCCCCAGCATTTT.